Each of the 19 T cell receptor beta chains below was sequenced from the same sample in a study of cytomegalovirus exposure and HLA in healthy donors. PCR primers comprised 60 Vbeta and 13 Jbeta primers. Data came from immunoSEQ multiplex PCR; TCRdb stores just in-frame clones and leaves some out. The sample records approximately 150,000 clones, roughly 79% being singletons. The specimen was PBMCs. The origin of the receptors is a man aged 35 to 55 in good health and CMV-seronegative.

This sequence joins TRBV28 and TRBJ1-3; D not resolved. Germline CDR1 MDHEN, CDR2 SYDVKM. V lost 7 bases, J lost 2 bases, and 6 bases lay in between. The CDR3 sequence is 12 residues long. The CDR3 reads CASTRPGNTIYF. In DNA form, the CDR3 reads TGTGCCAGCACCAGGCCTGGAAACACCATATATTTT. Looking up the rest from reference TRBV28 and TRBJ1-3 gives the full variable domain: DVKVTQSSRYLVKRTGEKVFLECVQDMDHENMFWYRQDPGLGLRLIYFSYDVKMKEKGDIPEGYSVSREKKERFSLILESASTNQTSMYLCASTRPGNTIYFGEGSWLTVV.

On this clone itself: Its ends do not fully match the called genes, so a read error is possible. The V and J genes are TRBV7-9 and TRBJ1-5; 10 bases map to TRBD1. This CDR3 region has 15 residues. Germline lookup yields CDR1 SEHNR and CDR2 FQNEAQ (reference sequence). As DNA, the CDR3 is TGTTCCAGCAGCCAGACAGGGGGCGCGAATCAGCCCCAGCATTTT. As protein: CSSSQTGGANQPQHF.

The chain links TRBV7-2 to TRBJ1-5, with 8 nucleotides matching TRBD1. V gave up 5 bases and J gave up 3 bases; unmatched junction bases: 9. There are 16 residues in the CDR3. Germline loops: CDR1 SGHTA, CDR2 FQGNSA. The CDR3 region is CASSPWTGTDNQPQHF. CDR3 bases: TGTGCCAGCAGCCCCTGGACAGGGACGGACAATCAGCCCCAGCATTTT.

CDR3 in DNA: TGTGCCAGCAGCTTGGCGAGGGAGGGAGGAAACACCATATATTTT. Protein sequence: CASSLAREGGNTIYF. This sequence joins TRBV5-4 and TRBJ1-3; the D is unclear. The germline V gene has CDR1 SGHNT and CDR2 YYREEE (reference sequence). The CDR3 consists of 15 residues. The V gene lost 0 bases and the J gene lost 4 bases, with 11 bases spanning the gap.

In DNA form, the CDR3 reads TGTGCCAGCAGCGTTACTAGCGGGAGCTCCTACAATGAGCAGTTCTTC. Translation: CASSVTSGSSYNEQFF. This chain joins TRBV7-3 and TRBJ2-1, with 11 bases identical to TRBD2. Germline assignment: CDR1 SGHTA and CDR2 FQGTGA. The junction had 3 bases not matched to a gene; V was cut back by 5 bases and J by 0 bases. This CDR3 comprises 16 residues.

V gene TRBV10-3 combines with J gene TRBJ1-1, with 9 bases identical to TRBD1. The CDR3 length is 12 residues. The V gene end was trimmed by 10 bases and the J gene end by 11 bases; junction bases not matched to a gene: 11. Germline V gene data show CDR1 as ENHRY and CDR2 as SYGVKD. The CDR3 sequence: CANSGTGLCAFF. The CDR3 coding sequence is TGTGCCAACTCCGGGACAGGGTTGTGTGCTTTCTTT.

This clone was recorded only once. This sequence joins TRBV28 and TRBJ2-7; no clear D gene. The CDR3 loop spans 15 amino acids. Trimming shortened V by 5 bases and J by 1 base, and 15 bases separated the two germline ends. CDR1 and CDR2 (germline): MDHEN, SYDVKM. In nucleotides, the CDR3 is TGTGCCAGCAGTCCTGGCTCCGCAACATCCTACGAGCAGTACTTC. It is translated as CASSPGSATSYEQYF.

The V call is TRBV7-3, the J call TRBJ2-6; D remains ambiguous. This CDR3 has 14 residues. Trimming removed 8 bases at V and 0 bases at J, with 8 bases between. Germline CDR1 and CDR2: SGHTA and FQGTGA. CDR3 DNA: TGTGCCAGCTCACAAAGCTCTGGGGCCAACGTCCTGACTTTC. Protein: CASSQSSGANVLTF.

This clone was counted between two and nine times. This sequence joins TRBV5-4 and TRBJ1-2; D unclear. Germline V gives CDR1 SGHNT, CDR2 YYREEE (reference sequence). The V end was cut by 0 bases, the J end by 7 bases, with 10 bases between. The CDR3 is 13 residues long. CDR3: CASSLAAGTGYTF. CDR3 in DNA: TGTGCCAGCAGCTTGGCTGCGGGTACTGGCTACACCTTC.

This chain links TRBV19 with TRBJ1-1, with D unresolved. Germline V gives CDR1 LNHDA, CDR2 SQIVND (reference sequence). The CDR3 runs 14 residues. The V and J ends lost 3 bases and 4 bases respectively, with 12 bases between them. CDR3 sequence: CASSIGFDGTEAFF. CDR3 DNA sequence: TGTGCCAGTAGTATCGGGTTCGACGGCACTGAAGCTTTCTTT.

The chain carries TRBV9 and TRBJ2-2, with 9 bases fitting TRBD2. The CDR3 runs 15 residues. Looked up from germline, CDR1 is SGDLS and CDR2 is YYNGEE. The V and J ends lost 0 bases and 6 bases, in that order; junction bases with no gene match: 3. The CDR3: CASSVAAGGPGELFF. The CDR3 DNA reads as TGTGCCAGCAGCGTAGCCGCGGGGGGGCCCGGGGAGCTGTTTTTT.

The rearrangement uses TRBV11-3 and TRBJ1-2; D is possibly TRBD1 (5 bases). Trimming left V 0 bases short and J 6 bases short, with 17 bases between. This CDR3 region has 16 residues. Germline lookup yields CDR1 SGHNT and CDR2 YENEEA. The DNA of the CDR3 is TGTGCCAGCAGCTTAGACCTACGGGGGGAGAGAGATGGCTACACCTTC. It encodes CASSLDLRGERDGYTF. Looking up the rest from reference TRBV11-3 and TRBJ1-2 gives the full variable domain: EAGVVQSPRYKIIEKKQPVAFWCNPISGHNTLYWYLQNLGQGPELLIRYENEEAVDDSQLPKDRFSAERLKGVDSTLKIQPAELGDSAVYLCASSLDLRGERDGYTFGSGTRLTVV.

V and J are TRBV15 and TRBJ2-1, with D perhaps TRBD2 (7 bases). V was cut by 3 bases and J by 0 bases, with 12 bases left in between. Germline CDR1 is LNHNV and CDR2 is YYDKDF (reference sequence). The CDR3 totals 16 residues. The CDR3 loop is CATSRGGASSYNEQFF. The CDR3 coding sequence is TGTGCCACCAGCAGGGGGGGGGCTAGCTCCTACAATGAGCAGTTCTTC.

This chain links TRBV7-3 with TRBJ1-1; 10 nucleotides line up with TRBD1. V lost 2 bases to trimming and J lost 5 bases; unmatched junction nucleotides: 5. Per the germline V gene, CDR1 is SGHTA and CDR2 is FQGTGA. The CDR3 contains 15 residues. The CDR3 is CASSLSGGQGTEAFF. The CDR3 nucleotides read TGTGCCAGCAGCTTATCTGGGGGACAGGGGACTGAAGCTTTCTTT. The complete variable domain, with remaining parts taken from reference TRBV7-3 and TRBJ1-1, reads GAGVSQTPSNKVTEKGKYVELRCDPISGHTALYWYRQSLGQGPEFLIYFQGTGAADDSGLPNDRFFAVRPEGSVSTLKIQRTERGDSAVYLCASSLSGGQGTEAFFGQGTRLTVV.

The CDR3 is CASSRSGGPEAFF. In nucleotides, the CDR3 is TGTGCCAGCAGCAGGAGCGGGGGACCTGAAGCTTTCTTT. The chain joins TRBV5-5 to TRBJ1-1; TRBD1 is a possible D gene (5 bases). This CDR3 has 13 residues. CDR1 and CDR2 from the germline V gene are SGHKS and YYEKEE (reference sequence). V gave up 4 bases and J gave up 6 bases, with 13 bases separating them.

This chain joins TRBV7-2 and TRBJ2-2; TRBD2 agrees at 11 bases. V was pared by 2 bases and J by 3 bases, with 11 bases of the junction left unmatched. In germline, CDR1 is SGHTA, CDR2 FQGNSA. CDR3 length: 19 residues. This CDR3 is CASSLMALAGASDTGELFF. CDR3 sequence (DNA): TGTGCCAGCAGCTTAATGGCACTAGCGGGAGCCTCCGACACCGGGGAGCTGTTTTTT.

This clone was detected only once. The chain has TRBV7-9 and TRBJ1-2; TRBD1 agrees at 7 bases. V lost 5 bases and J lost 4; bases outside the gene matches: 4. Germline lookup yields CDR1 SEHNR and CDR2 FQNEAQ (reference sequence). The length of the CDR3 is 13 residues. CDR3 DNA sequence: TGTGCCAGCAGCCAAGGACAGGCCTATGGCTACACCTTC. It specifies CASSQGQAYGYTF.

This CDR3 reads CASSPRNYEQYF. The CDR3 nucleotides are TGTGCCAGCAGTCCTCGGAACTACGAGCAGTACTTC. The chain links TRBV28 to TRBJ2-5; D is unresolved. The assigned J gene may be wrong: the sequence end matches TRBJ2-7 better. Germline V CDR1 and CDR2: MDHEN, SYDVKM. This CDR3 has 12 amino acids.

This rearrangement joins TRBV28 to TRBJ1-2; maybe TRBD1 (5 bases). CDR1 is MDHEN, CDR2 SYDVKM, per germline. This CDR3 contains 12 residues. Trimming shortened V by 3 bases and J by 6 bases, and 8 bases separated the two germline ends. Here the CDR3 DNA reads TGTGCCAGCAGTTTGCGGGACCATGGCTACACCTTC. Its protein is CASSLRDHGYTF.